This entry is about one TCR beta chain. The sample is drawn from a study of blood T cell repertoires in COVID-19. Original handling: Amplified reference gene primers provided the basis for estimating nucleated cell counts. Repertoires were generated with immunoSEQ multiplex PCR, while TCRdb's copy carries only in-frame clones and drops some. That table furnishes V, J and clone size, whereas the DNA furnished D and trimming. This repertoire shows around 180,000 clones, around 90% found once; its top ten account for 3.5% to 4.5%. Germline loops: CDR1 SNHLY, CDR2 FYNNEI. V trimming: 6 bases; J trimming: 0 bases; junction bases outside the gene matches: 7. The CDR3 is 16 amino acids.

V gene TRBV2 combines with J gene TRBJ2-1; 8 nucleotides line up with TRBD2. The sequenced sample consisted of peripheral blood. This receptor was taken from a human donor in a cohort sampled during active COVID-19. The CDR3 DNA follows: TGTGCCAGCAGGAGGGGTAGCGGGAACTCCTACAATGAGCAGTTCTTC. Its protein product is CASRRGSGNSYNEQFF.